This T cell receptor beta chain was captured by sequencing in a study of shared T cell receptors in the human thymus. After removal of 5 bases from V and 6 bases from J, the junction contained 11 bases not matched to a gene. Germline values: CDR1 SGHVS, CDR2 FNYEAQ. The CDR3 has 16 residues. Produced via immunoSEQ multiplex PCR; TCRdb's table is partial and in-frame only. The sample contains hundreds of thousands of clones, roughly 90% of which appear only once. These data were also reused for a study on human thymus T cells. That study reports: Resections obtained during corrective heart surgery supplied the thymus tissue. Related research examined unrelated individuals and reported that their thymic repertoires overlapped highly.

The receptor's source is a boy less than two years old with a congenital heart defect. The chain employs TRBV7-6 and TRBJ2-1; TRBD2 agrees at 9 bases. Sequencing was carried out using thymocytes. CDR3 loop: CASSPIAGGPGNEQFF. The CDR3, as DNA: TGTGCCAGCAGCCCAATTGCGGGAGGGCCGGGCAATGAGCAGTTCTTC.